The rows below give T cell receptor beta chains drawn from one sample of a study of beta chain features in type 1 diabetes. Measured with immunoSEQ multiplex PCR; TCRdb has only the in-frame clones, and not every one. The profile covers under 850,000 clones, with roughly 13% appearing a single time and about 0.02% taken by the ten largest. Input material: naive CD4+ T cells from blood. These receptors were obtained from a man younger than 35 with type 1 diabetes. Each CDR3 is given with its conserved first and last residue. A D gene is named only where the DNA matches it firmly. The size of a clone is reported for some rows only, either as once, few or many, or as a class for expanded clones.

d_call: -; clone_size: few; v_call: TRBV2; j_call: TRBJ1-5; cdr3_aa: CASSPWRTKHSNQPQHF; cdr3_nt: TGTGCCAGCAGTCCCTGGCGCACGAAACATAGCAATCAGCCCCAGCATTTT
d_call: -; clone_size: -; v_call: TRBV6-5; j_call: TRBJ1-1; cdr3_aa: CASSELNTEAFF; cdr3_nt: TGTGCCAGCAGTGAATTGAACACTGAAGCTTTCTTT
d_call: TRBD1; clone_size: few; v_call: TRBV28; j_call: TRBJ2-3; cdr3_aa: CASGTGSTDTQYF; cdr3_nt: TGTGCCAGCGGGACAGGGAGTACAGATACGCAGTATTTT
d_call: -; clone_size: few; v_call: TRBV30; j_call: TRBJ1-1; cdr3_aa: CAWSRDGIPTEAFF; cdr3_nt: TGTGCCTGGAGCCGGGACGGCATTCCCACTGAAGCTTTCTTT
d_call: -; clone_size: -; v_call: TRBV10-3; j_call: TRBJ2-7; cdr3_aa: CAISDGTTYEQYF; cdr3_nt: TGTGCCATCAGTGATGGGACCACCTACGAGCAGTACTTC
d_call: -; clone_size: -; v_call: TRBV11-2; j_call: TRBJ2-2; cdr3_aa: CASSLDPQGIGNTGELFF; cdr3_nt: TGTGCCAGCAGCTTAGACCCTCAGGGTATCGGGAACACCGGGGAGCTGTTTTTT
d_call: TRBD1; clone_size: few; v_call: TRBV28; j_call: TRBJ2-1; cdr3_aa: CASRAGGAGSYNEQFF; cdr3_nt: TGTGCCAGCAGGGCAGGGGGCGCGGGCTCCTACAATGAGCAGTTCTTC
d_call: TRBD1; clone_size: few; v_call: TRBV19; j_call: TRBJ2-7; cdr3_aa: CASSATGTGLYEQYF; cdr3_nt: TGTGCCAGTAGTGCCACCGGGACAGGGCTGTACGAGCAGTACTTC
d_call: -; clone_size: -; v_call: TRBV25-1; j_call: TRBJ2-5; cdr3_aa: CASSEYHALWETQYF; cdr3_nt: TGTGCCAGCAGTGAATATCATGCCCTTTGGGAGACCCAGTACTTC
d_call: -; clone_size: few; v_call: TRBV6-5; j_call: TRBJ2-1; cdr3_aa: CASRGPTGNEQFF; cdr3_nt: TGTGCCAGCAGGGGGCCAACGGGGAATGAGCAGTTCTTC
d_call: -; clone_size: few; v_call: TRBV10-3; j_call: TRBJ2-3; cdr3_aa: CAISEASTDTQYF; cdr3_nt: TGTGCCATCAGTGAGGCTAGCACAGATACGCAGTATTTT
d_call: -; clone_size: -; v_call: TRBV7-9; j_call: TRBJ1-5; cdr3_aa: CASSSDGNQPQHF; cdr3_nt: TGTGCCAGCAGCTCCGATGGGAATCAGCCCCAGCATTTT
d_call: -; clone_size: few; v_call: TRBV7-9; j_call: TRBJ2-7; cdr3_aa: CASSSPPGRHEQYF; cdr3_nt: TGTGCCAGCAGCTCCCCCCCAGGGAGGCACGAGCAGTACTTC
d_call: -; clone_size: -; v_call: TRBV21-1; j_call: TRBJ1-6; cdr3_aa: CASTTADSPLHF; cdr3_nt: TGTGCCAGCACGACGGCTGATTCACCCCTCCACTTT
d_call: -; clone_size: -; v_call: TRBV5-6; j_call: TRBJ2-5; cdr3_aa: CASSLDEGWQETQYF; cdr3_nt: TGTGCCAGCAGCTTGGACGAGGGGTGGCAAGAGACCCAGTACTTC
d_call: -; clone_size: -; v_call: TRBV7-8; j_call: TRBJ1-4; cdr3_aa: CASSPRETNEKLFF; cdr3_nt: TGTGCCAGCAGCCCCAGGGAAACTAATGAAAAACTGTTTTTT
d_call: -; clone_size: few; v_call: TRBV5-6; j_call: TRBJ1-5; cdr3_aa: CASSWGDQPQHF; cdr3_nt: TGTGCCAGCAGCTGGGGGGATCAGCCCCAGCATTTT
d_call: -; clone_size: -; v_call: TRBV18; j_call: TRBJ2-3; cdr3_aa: CASSPTVGTGADTQYF; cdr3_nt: TGTGCCAGCTCACCCACCGTCGGGACGGGCGCAGATACGCAGTATTTT
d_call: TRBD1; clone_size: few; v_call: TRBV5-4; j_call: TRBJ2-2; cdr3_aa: CASSVDRGQELFF; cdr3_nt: TGTGCCAGCAGCGTTGACAGGGGGCAGGAGCTGTTTTTT
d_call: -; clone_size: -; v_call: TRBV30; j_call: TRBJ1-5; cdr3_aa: CAWSQGSHQPQHF; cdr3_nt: TGTGCCTGGAGCCAAGGATCACATCAGCCCCAGCATTTT
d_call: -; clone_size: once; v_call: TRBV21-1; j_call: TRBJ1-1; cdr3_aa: CASSKTSRLRNTEAFF; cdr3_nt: TGTGCCAGCAGCAAAACTTCCCGATTGCGGAACACTGAAGCTTTCTTT
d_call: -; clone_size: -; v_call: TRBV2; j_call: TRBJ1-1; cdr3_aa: CASLLKSGSPEAFF; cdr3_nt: TGTGCCAGCTTACTCAAATCAGGGAGCCCTGAAGCTTTCTTT
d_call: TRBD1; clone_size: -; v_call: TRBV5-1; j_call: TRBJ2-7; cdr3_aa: CASSSQGADEQYF; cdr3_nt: TGCGCCAGCAGCTCACAGGGGGCCGACGAGCAGTACTTC
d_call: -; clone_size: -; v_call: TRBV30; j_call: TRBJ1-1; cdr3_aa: CAWSPTGGVNTEAFF; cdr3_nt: TGTGCCTGGAGTCCCACGGGGGGGGTGAACACTGAAGCTTTCTTT